This T cell receptor beta chain stems from a study of a mutant IDH1 vaccine in newly diagnosed glioma. Study-level background: Vaccine dosing followed radiotherapy by 4-6 weeks, or accompanied temozolomide cycles. Beforehand, treatment had been radiotherapy, temozolomide, or both; the majority received both.

Findings and limits, study-wide: Whatever changes occurred in top peripheral T cell clonotypes seemed unrelated to pseudoprogression.

Time point indicated: week 47, end of study. Mutant IDH1 20-mer peptide, at 300 ug, made up each vaccine dose, with topical imiquimod. The data were produced by immunoSEQ multiplex PCR, yet TCRdb's version contains in-frame clones alone and is incomplete. This table holds more than 30,000 clones, about 80% found once. On this clone itself: Its matching antigen is unknown.

This clonotype originated in a young man with glioma. This specimen was PBMCs, taken from a glioma patient whose treatment included an IDH1 peptide vaccine.

For the CDR3, the DNA is TGTGCCAGTAGTATGCAGCGGGGGGGACGGGAGCTGTTTTTT. Translation: CASSMQRGGRELFF. The chain combines TRBV19 with TRBJ2-2; 10 bases line up with TRBD2. This CDR3 comprises 14 residues. The V gene's germline CDR1 is LNHDA and CDR2 SQIVND (reference sequence). Trimming removed 3 bases from V and 9 bases from J; junction bases left unmatched: 4.